Listed below are T cell receptor beta chains from one sample, sequenced in a study of blood T cell repertoires in COVID-19. The data were produced by immunoSEQ multiplex PCR, yet TCRdb's version contains in-frame clones alone and is incomplete. Among around 150,000 clones listed, about 88% were seen once. Material for sequencing was peripheral blood. These receptors were collected from a human donor with COVID-19, enrolled during active disease. The donor label of this sample is uncertain. CDR3s include the opening cysteine and the closing phenylalanine or tryptophan. D genes are given only for firm matches. Where a row states a size, it is once, few, many or the class of an expanded clone; other rows omit it.

>13|TRBV29-1|-|TRBJ2-5|-
TGCAGCGTACTCCTACGACTGCGGGAGACCCAGTACTTC
CSVLLRLRETQYF
>14|TRBV11-2|-|TRBJ1-1|once
TGTGCCAGCAGCTTCCAGTTTATGAACACTGAAGCTTTCTTT
CASSFQFMNTEAFF
>15|TRBV6-6|TRBD1|TRBJ1-1|-
TGTGCCAGCAGTCATCGCCCGGGACAGGGGCGTGAAGCTTTCTTT
CASSHRPGQGREAFF
>16|TRBV10-3|TRBD1|TRBJ2-6|-
TGTGCCACCAGGGGGGGACAGGGCTCTGGGGCCAACGTCCTGACTTTC
CATRGGQGSGANVLTF
>16|TRBV7-9|TRBD1|TRBJ2-7|-
TGTGCCAGCAGCTTAGTTTCGGGACAGGGGTCCTACGAGCAGTACTTC
CASSLVSGQGSYEQYF
>13|TRBV6-5|-|TRBJ1-2|-
TGTGCCCACGTCGGGCGGGTACTTGGTGGCTACACCTTC
CAHVGRVLGGYTF
>14|TRBV27|-|TRBJ1-6|-
TGTGCCAGCAGTTTAAAGGGCCCGTGGGGCACCCTCCACTTT
CASSLKGPWGTLHF
>11|TRBV29-1|-|TRBJ1-2|-
TGCAGCGTTCCCAGTTTGAATGGCTACACCTTC
CSVPSLNGYTF
>15|TRBV15|-|TRBJ2-7|-
TGTGCCACCAGCAGAGATCGGGCGGGGGCCGGGGAGCAGTACTTC
CATSRDRAGAGEQYF
>15|TRBV4-1|TRBD1|TRBJ2-7|-
TGCGCCAGCAGCCCATTACCGGGACAGAGCTACGAGCAGTACTTC
CASSPLPGQSYEQYF
>13|TRBV6-5|TRBD1|TRBJ2-3|few
TGTGCCAGCAGTTCCCCTGGACAGGGGGCGCAGTATTTT
CASSSPGQGAQYF
>16|TRBV5-5|-|TRBJ1-1|-
TGTGCCAGCAGACCCAAAAAAATCCCGCGGAACACTGAAGCTTTCTTT
CASRPKKIPRNTEAFF
>14|TRBV19|-|TRBJ1-5|-
TGTGCCAGTAGCGGCGCGGGGGGTAATCAGCCCCAGCATTTT
CASSGAGGNQPQHF
>14|TRBV11-2|-|TRBJ2-7|-
TGTGCCAGCAGCCACCATGGGACTTCCTACGAGCAGTACTTC
CASSHHGTSYEQYF
>14|TRBV2|-|TRBJ2-3|-
TGTGCCAGCAGTCGAACAGAGCTCACAGATACGCAGTATTTT
CASSRTELTDTQYF
>16|TRBV18|TRBD1|TRBJ1-3|few
TGTGCCAGCTCACCACCGGGACAGAGCTCTGGAAACACCATATATTTT
CASSPPGQSSGNTIYF
>14|TRBV5-5|-|TRBJ2-5|once
TGTGCCAGCAGTTCATACAGGGTTGGAGAGACCCAGTACTTC
CASSSYRVGETQYF
>14|TRBV7-2|-|TRBJ1-1|-
TGTGCCAGCAGCTTAGAAGATGGGAGCACTGAAGCTTTCTTT
CASSLEDGSTEAFF
>12|TRBV7-6|-|TRBJ2-7|few
TGTGCCAGCAGCTCGCGGAACGACGAGCAGTACTTC
CASSSRNDEQYF
>14|TRBV29-1|TRBD2|TRBJ2-1|-
TGCAGCGTTGAAGGGTGGGGGGGGAGCAATGAGCAGTTCTTC
CSVEGWGGSNEQFF
>14|TRBV29-1|TRBD1|TRBJ1-2|-
TGCAGCGTTGGGACAGGGGCGTCTTACTATGGCTACACCTTC
CSVGTGASYYGYTF
>16|TRBV5-4|TRBD1|TRBJ2-7|-
TGTGCCAGCAGCCCAGGGGACCTACAGGGGGCCTACGAGCAGTACTTC
CASSPGDLQGAYEQYF
>15|TRBV15|-|TRBJ1-1|-
TGTGCCACCAGCAGAGATCTGGGAAGAGGGCCTGAAGCTTTCTTT
CATSRDLGRGPEAFF
>14|TRBV25-1|-|TRBJ1-1|-
TGTGCCAGCAGCACTAGGCTCGGGAACACTGAAGCTTTCTTT
CASSTRLGNTEAFF
>15|TRBV6-6|TRBD2|TRBJ2-1|-
TGTGCCAGCAGTTACGGCGGGGGGGGAGCGGATGAGCAGTTCTTC
CASSYGGGGADEQFF
>12|TRBV9|-|TRBJ1-1|-
TGTGCCAGCAGCCCCCGGGGTACTGAAGCTTTCTTT
CASSPRGTEAFF
>13|TRBV5-1|-|TRBJ2-7|-
TGCGCCAGCAGCTTGGGCAGTTCCTACGAGCAGTACTTC
CASSLGSSYEQYF
>15|TRBV6-5|-|TRBJ2-1|-
TGTGCCAGCAGTTCCGGACAGGCGTCGGGGGATGAGCAGTTCTTC
CASSSGQASGDEQFF
>17|TRBV6-7|TRBD2|TRBJ2-5|-
TGTGCCAGCAGTTACCCTCTCGGGGGGTCGAGAGGGGAGACCCAGTACTTC
CASSYPLGGSRGETQYF
>16|TRBV7-9|-|TRBJ2-3|-
TGTGCCAGCAGCCAGACTAACGGGGATTGGCAAGATACGCAGTATTTT
CASSQTNGDWQDTQYF
>11|TRBV12-3/TRBV12-4|-|TRBJ1-2|-
TGTGCCAGCAGTTTAGCAAACAGGGAGACCTTC
CASSLANRETF
>11|TRBV5-1|-|TRBJ2-2|once
TGCGCCAGCAGGGCCGACGGGGAGCTGTTTTTT
CASRADGELFF
>14|TRBV28|TRBD1|TRBJ2-7|-
TGTGCCAGCAGTACCCCTGGGACAGTGGACGAGCAGTACTTC
CASSTPGTVDEQYF
>17|TRBV5-1|-|TRBJ1-1|-
TGCGCCAGCAGCTGGCGAGAATCCATCAGGGAAAGAGGTGAAGCTTTCTTT
CASSWRESIRERGEAFF
>14|TRBV5-1|-|TRBJ2-5|-
TGCGCCAGCAGCTTGGACGGGGATATTGAGACCCAGTACTTC
CASSLDGDIETQYF
>15|TRBV7-9|-|TRBJ2-2|-
TGTGCCAGCAGCTTAGGGGCCATATCAACCGGGGAGCTGTTTTTT
CASSLGAISTGELFF
>16|TRBV30|TRBD1|TRBJ2-7|-
TGTGCCTGGAGTGTAGAGTCTTACAGGGGGCTATCGAGGCAGTACTTC
CAWSVESYRGLSRQYF
>16|TRBV7-6|-|TRBJ1-3|-
TGTGCCAGCACCCTCCTGGCGGAGGCCTCTGGAAACACCATATATTTT
CASTLLAEASGNTIYF
>16|TRBV5-1|TRBD1|TRBJ2-7|-
TGCGCCAGCAGCTTGGGACTCGGACAGGGGGCCCTCGAGCAGTACTTC
CASSLGLGQGALEQYF
>15|TRBV5-5|-|TRBJ1-3|-
TGTGCCAGCAGCTTGTATCCCTTCTCTGGAAACACCATATATTTT
CASSLYPFSGNTIYF
>18|TRBV18|TRBD1|TRBJ1-3|-
TGTGCCAGCTCACCAGTTTCAGGGGGCCCTTCTTCTGGAAACACCATATATTTT
CASSPVSGGPSSGNTIYF
>17|TRBV5-4|TRBD2|TRBJ2-5|once
TGTGCCAGCAGCTCCCTGACTAGCGGGAGTGCCCAAGAGACCCAGTACTTC
CASSSLTSGSAQETQYF